Listed here is a single TCR beta chain. Antigen unknown. This CDR3 is 15 amino acids long. With 6 bases removed from V and 0 bases from J, the gap between germline ends came to 15 bases. CDR1 and CDR2 from the germline V gene are KGHSH and LQKENI. Unique molecular identifiers featured in how the TCRbeta library was prepared. TCRdb re-called the PCR reads with MiXCR, one entry per CDR3 protein. Here the sample spans 500,000 or so distinct CDR3 sequences, about an eighth being singletons. The data were obtained in a study of T-cell reconstitution after alpha-beta-depleted transplantation in children. Broader study findings: Diversity and T-cell counts at one year after transplant derived mostly from new T cells. Approximately two months post-transplant, alpha-beta T cells reportedly originated from several hundred expanded graft clones.

The clonotype originates from a female patient aged 2 to 10 who had a stem cell transplant for aplastic anemia, so the T cells may come from the graft donor. The chain has TRBV18 and TRBJ2-7; D is possibly TRBD2 (6 bases). This specimen was PBMCs, mostly from graft donor cells, taken 180 days after TCRalphabeta/CD19-depleted stem cell transplant. CDR3 DNA: TGTGCCAGCTCCCAAGCGGGCCACAGCTCCTACGAGCAGTACGTC. Translated, it gives CASSQAGHSSYEQYV.